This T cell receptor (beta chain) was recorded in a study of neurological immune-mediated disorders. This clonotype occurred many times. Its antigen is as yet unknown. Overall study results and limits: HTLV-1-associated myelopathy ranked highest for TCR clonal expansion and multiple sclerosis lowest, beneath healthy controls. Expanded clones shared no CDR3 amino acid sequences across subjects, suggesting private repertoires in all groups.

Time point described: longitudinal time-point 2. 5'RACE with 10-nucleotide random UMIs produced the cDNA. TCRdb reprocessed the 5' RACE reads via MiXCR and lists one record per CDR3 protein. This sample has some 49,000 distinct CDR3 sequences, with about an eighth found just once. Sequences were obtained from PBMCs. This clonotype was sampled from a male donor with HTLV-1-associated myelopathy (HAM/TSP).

This CDR3 reads CASGLLAGQSNEQFF. Here the CDR3 DNA reads TGTGCCAGCGGATTACTAGCGGGGCAGTCCAATGAGCAGTTCTTC. The rearrangement uses TRBV7-2 and TRBJ2-1; TRBD2 aligns across 10 bases. V shed 8 bases and J 6 bases; nucleotides not matched to a gene: 10. The CDR3 runs 15 residues. Germline lookup yields CDR1 SGHTA and CDR2 FQGNSA.